This record looks at one T cell receptor beta chain sequence and its context. Using immunoSEQ multiplex PCR, the repertoire was profiled, and TCRdb retains in-frame clones only, with some absent. The sample consists of about 120,000 clones, about 89% of them appearing once. The data originate from a study of PD-L1 blockade in urothelial cancer. Study background: Twenty-five of 29 patients were men who had bladder-origin urothelial cancer.

Specified time point: peripheral blood 6 weeks after treatment start. This CDR3 comprises 14 residues. Germline V gene data show CDR1 as SNHLY and CDR2 as FYNNEI. V was pared by 6 bases and J by 0 bases, with 6 bases between. The clonotype originates from a man between 60 and 70 years old with urothelial cancer. The V call is TRBV2, the J call TRBJ2-6; D is perhaps TRBD1 (5 bases). The sequences come from PBMCs, collected around atezolizumab (anti-PD-L1) treatment. The CDR3 loop reads CASRTVSGANVLTF. The CDR3 DNA reads as TGTGCCAGCAGGACAGTCTCTGGGGCCAACGTCCTGACTTTC.